This entry features one T cell receptor (beta chain) sequence. Its antigen is as yet unknown. These data belong to a study of cytomegalovirus exposure and HLA in healthy donors. About the research overall: Genetic ancestry analysis placed around four fifths of the 300 to 500 donors that were genotyped in the Caucasian-associated cluster.

V was clipped by 4 bases and J by 4 bases, with 18 bases between them. CDR1 is SGHRS, CDR2 YFSETQ, per germline. CDR3 size: 15 residues. The study ran its PCR with 60 Vbeta and 13 Jbeta primers. Per the original methods: Per a later analysis, the number of unique TCR beta chains was some 80 million, of which roughly 9.9 million were shared. Some clones are missing from TCRdb's copy, which holds only in-frame ones; the method was immunoSEQ multiplex PCR. The V and J calls and clone size come from that table; D and trimming were worked out from the DNA. The repertoire has 150,000 to 200,000 clones, roughly 71% of them found once; the top ten carry approximately 1.5%. Points from the study as a whole: Reported performance of the classifier showed diagnosis of cytomegalovirus status with high specificity and sensitivity.

Specimen: PBMCs. The V call is TRBV5-1, the J call TRBJ2-7; the D gene is possibly TRBD2 (5 bases). The clonotype was recovered from a girl between 5 and 17 years old in good health and CMV-seronegative. DNA for the CDR3: TGCGCCAGCAGCCCTAGGACGGGCGGCGGGTACGAGCAGTACTTC. Translating it yields CASSPRTGGGYEQYF.